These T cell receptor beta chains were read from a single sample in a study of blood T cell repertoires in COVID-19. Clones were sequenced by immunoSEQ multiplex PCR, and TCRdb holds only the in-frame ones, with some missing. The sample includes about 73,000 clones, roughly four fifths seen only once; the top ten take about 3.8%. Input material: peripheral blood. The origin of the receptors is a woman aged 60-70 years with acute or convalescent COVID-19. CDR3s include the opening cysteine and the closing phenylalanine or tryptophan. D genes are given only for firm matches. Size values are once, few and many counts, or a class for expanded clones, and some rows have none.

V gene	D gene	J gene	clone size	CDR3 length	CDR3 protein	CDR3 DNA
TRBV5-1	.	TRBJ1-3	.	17	CASSLGSRDTSGNTIYF	TGCGCCAGCAGCTTGGGATCCCGGGATACCTCTGGAAACACCATATATTTT
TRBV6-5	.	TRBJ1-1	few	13	CASSPGGKRQAFF	TGTGCCAGCAGTCCAGGAGGGAAGCGACAAGCTTTCTTT
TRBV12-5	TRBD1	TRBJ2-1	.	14	CASGLGQGYNEQFF	TGTGCTAGTGGTTTGGGACAGGGCTACAATGAGCAGTTCTTC
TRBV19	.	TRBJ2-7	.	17	CASSNQVGGRASYEQYF	TGTGCCAGTAGTAACCAGGTAGGGGGACGCGCCTCCTACGAGCAGTACTTC
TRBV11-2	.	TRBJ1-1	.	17	CASSQVPLGGGTAEAFF	TGTGCCAGCAGTCAAGTTCCTCTTGGGGGTGGGACTGCTGAAGCTTTCTTT
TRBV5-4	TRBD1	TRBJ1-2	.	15	CASSATLTGNYGYTF	TGTGCCAGCAGCGCCACGTTGACAGGGAACTATGGCTACACCTTC
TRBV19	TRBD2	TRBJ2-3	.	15	CASSPLAGGTDTQYF	TGTGCCAGTTCACCCCTAGCGGGGGGCACAGATACGCAGTATTTT
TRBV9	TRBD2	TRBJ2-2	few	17	CASSGRGTSGGTGELFF	TGTGCCAGCAGCGGTCGAGGGACTAGCGGGGGGACCGGGGAGCTGTTTTTT
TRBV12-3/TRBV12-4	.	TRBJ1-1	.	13	CASSFQVNTEAFF	TGTGCCAGCAGTTTTCAGGTGAACACTGAAGCTTTCTTT
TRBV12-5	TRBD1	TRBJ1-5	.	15	CASGLGDSSNQPQHF	TGTGCTAGTGGTTTGGGGGACAGTAGCAATCAGCCCCAGCATTTT
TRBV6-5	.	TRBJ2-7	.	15	CASRYSTVASYEQYF	TGTGCCAGCCGGTACTCTACGGTTGCTTCCTACGAGCAGTACTTC
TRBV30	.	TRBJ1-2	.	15	CAWSRGRSTNYGYTF	TGTGCCTGGAGTAGGGGCAGGTCCACCAACTATGGCTACACCTTC
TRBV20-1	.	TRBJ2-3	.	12	CSASVRADTQYF	TGCAGTGCTAGTGTCAGGGCAGATACGCAGTATTTT
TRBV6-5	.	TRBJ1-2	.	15	CATADRDISYYGYTF	TGTGCCACCGCCGACCGGGACATTTCCTACTATGGCTACACCTTC
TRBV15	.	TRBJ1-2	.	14	CATSKATETYGYTF	TGTGCCACCAGCAAAGCGACAGAAACCTATGGCTACACCTTC
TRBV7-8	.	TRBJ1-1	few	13	CASSFLQGATPFF	TGTGCCAGCAGCTTCCTCCAAGGGGCGACGCCTTTCTTT
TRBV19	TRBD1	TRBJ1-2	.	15	CASSIWRDRVYGYTF	TGTGCCAGTAGTATTTGGAGGGACAGGGTCTATGGCTACACCTTC
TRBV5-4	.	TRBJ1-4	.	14	CASSFSAASGKLFF	TGTGCCAGCAGCTTTTCGGCAGCCTCGGGAAAACTGTTTTTT
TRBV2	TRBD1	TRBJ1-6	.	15	CASSLTGVGASPLHF	TGTGCCAGCAGTTTGACAGGGGTAGGCGCTTCACCCCTCCACTTT
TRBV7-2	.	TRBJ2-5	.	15	CASSLSGLASGTQYF	TGTGCCAGCAGCTTATCGGGACTGGCGAGCGGGACCCAGTACTTC